Below, one T cell receptor (beta chain) is given with its context. The antigen is not known. The data were produced by immunoSEQ multiplex PCR, yet TCRdb's version contains in-frame clones alone and is incomplete. The data show about 130,000 clones, with roughly 89% seen just once and about 2% held by the top ten. The germline gives CDR1 LNHDA, CDR2 SQIVND (reference sequence). The CDR3 length is 15 residues. With 2 bases clipped from V and 4 bases from J, the junction kept 5 bases outside the gene matches. The entry originates in a study of cytomegalovirus exposure and HLA in healthy donors. Study overall: The 130 or so validation repertoires and the approximately 640 first-cohort repertoires shared a platform, a later analysis reported. Study-level results: Reportedly, cytomegalovirus status was diagnosed with high sensitivity and specificity. According to a subsequent analysis, TCR clusters identified in the first cohort showed a tendency to co-occur across the 120 validation repertoires. Among TCR beta chains, those listed as cytomegalovirus-associated numbered over 150.

The specimen was PBMCs. This clonotype was sampled from a young woman in good health and CMV-seronegative. This chain joins TRBV19 and TRBJ2-7, with 10 bases aligning to TRBD1. The CDR3 is CASSITGTGVYEQYF. The CDR3 DNA reads TGTGCCAGTAGTATAACCGGGACAGGGGTGTACGAGCAGTACTTC.